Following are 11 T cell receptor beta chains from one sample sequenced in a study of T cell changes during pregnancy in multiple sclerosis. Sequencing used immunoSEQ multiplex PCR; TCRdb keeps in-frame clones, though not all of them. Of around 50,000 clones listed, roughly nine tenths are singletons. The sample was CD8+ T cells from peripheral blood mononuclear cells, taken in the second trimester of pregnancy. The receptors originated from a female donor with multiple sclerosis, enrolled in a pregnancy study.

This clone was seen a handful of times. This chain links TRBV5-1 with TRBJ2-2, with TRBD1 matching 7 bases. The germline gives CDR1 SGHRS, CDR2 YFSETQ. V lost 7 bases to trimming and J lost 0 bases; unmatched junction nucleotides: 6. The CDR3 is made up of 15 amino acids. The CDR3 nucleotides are TGCGCCAGCCAAGACGGGACAGCGAACACCGGGGAGCTGTTTTTT. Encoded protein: CASQDGTANTGELFF.

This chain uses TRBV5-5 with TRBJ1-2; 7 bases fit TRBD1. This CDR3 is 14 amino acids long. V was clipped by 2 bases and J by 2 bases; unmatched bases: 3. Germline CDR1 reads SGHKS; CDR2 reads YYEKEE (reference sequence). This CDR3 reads CASSFPQGNYGYTF. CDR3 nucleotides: TGTGCCAGCAGCTTCCCACAGGGGAACTATGGCTACACCTTC.

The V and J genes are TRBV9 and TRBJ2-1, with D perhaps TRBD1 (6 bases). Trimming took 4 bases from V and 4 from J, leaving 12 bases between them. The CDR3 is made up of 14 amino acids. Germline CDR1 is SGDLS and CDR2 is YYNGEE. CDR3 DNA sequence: TGTGCCAGCAGCCCTTTCACAGGGTACAATGAGCAGTTCTTC. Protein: CASSPFTGYNEQFF.

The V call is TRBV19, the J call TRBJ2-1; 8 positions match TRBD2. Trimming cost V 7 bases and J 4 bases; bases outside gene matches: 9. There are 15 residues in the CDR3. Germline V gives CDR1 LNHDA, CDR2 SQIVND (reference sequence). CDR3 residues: CASTLAGQSYNEQFF. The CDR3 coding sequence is TGTGCCAGTACCTTAGCGGGGCAATCTTACAATGAGCAGTTCTTC.

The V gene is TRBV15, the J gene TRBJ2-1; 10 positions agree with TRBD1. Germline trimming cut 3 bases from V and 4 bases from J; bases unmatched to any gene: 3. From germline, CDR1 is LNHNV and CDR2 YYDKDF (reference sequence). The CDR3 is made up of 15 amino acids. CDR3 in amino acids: CATSRDRGIYNEQFF. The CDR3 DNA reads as TGTGCCACCAGCAGGGACAGGGGGATTTACAATGAGCAGTTCTTC.

The CDR3 nucleotides are TGTGCCAGCAGTCCAGATTACGAGCAGTACTTC. This gives the protein CASSPDYEQYF. The chain is built from TRBV6-1 and TRBJ2-7; D unclear. There are 11 residues in the CDR3. The germline V gene encodes CDR1 MNHNS and CDR2 SASEGT. Deletions cut 5 bases from V and 4 bases from J, with 6 bases between.

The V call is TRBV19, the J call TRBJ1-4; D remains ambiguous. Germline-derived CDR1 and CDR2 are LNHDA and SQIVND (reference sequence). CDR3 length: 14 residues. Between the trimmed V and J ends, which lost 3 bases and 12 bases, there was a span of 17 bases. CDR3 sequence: CASSIRESIVELFF. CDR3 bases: TGTGCCAGTAGTATCCGGGAGTCGATTGTGGAACTGTTTTTT.

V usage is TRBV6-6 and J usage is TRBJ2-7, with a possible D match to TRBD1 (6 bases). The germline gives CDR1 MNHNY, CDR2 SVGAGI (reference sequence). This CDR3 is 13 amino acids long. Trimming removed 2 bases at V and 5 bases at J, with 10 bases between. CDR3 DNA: TGTGCCAGCAGTTACACCGGACAGAACGAGCAGTACTTC. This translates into CASSYTGQNEQYF.

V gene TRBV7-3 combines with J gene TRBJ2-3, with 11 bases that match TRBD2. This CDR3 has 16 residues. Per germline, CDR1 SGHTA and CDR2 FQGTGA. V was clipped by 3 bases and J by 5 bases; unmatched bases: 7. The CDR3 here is CASSLTSGARGDTQYF. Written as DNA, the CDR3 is TGTGCCAGCAGCTTGACTAGCGGGGCAAGGGGAGATACGCAGTATTTT.

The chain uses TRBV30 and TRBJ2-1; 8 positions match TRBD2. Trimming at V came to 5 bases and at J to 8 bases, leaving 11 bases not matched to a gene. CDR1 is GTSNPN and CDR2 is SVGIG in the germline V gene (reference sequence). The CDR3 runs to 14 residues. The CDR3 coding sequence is TGTGCCTGGGAACTAGCGGAATTTGCCGATGAGCAGTTCTTC. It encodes CAWELAEFADEQFF.

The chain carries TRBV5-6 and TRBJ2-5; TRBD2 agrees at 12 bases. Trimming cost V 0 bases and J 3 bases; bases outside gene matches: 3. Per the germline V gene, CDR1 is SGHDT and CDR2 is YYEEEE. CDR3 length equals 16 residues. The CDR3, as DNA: TGTGCCAGCAGCTTGGGACTAGCGGGGGAAAAAGAGACCCAGTACTTC. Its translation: CASSLGLAGEKETQYF. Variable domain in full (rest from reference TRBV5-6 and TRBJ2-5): DAGVTQSPTHLIKTRGQQVTLRCSPKSGHDTVSWYQQALGQGPQFIFQYYEEEERQRGNFPDRFSGHQFPNYSSELNVNALLLGDSALYLCASSLGLAGEKETQYFGPGTRLLVL.